The 16 T cell receptor beta chains in this list originate from one sample, sequenced in a study of blood T cell repertoires in COVID-19. Here immunoSEQ multiplex PCR was the method, and the copy in TCRdb shows in-frame clones only, minus some. This sample has 200,000 to 250,000 clones, with about 84% found just once. What was sequenced was peripheral blood. The receptors were sampled from a man of 80 years or more with acute or convalescent COVID-19.

The V call is TRBV12-3 or TRBV12-4, the J call TRBJ2-7; 9 bases align to TRBD2. The CDR3 length is 12 residues. Unmatched junction bases numbered 1, after V lost 6 bases and J lost 4 bases. CDR3 DNA sequence: TGTGCCAGCAGGCTAGCGGGATACGAGCAGTACTTC. It translates to CASRLAGYEQYF.

This clone was picked up one time. V and J are TRBV28 and TRBJ1-2, with TRBD1 identical over 9 bases. Germline lookup yields CDR1 MDHEN and CDR2 SYDVKM. The CDR3 consists of 13 residues. V trimming: 5 bases; J trimming: 4 bases; junction bases outside the gene matches: 2. The CDR3 loop reads CASSRQGGYGYTF. In DNA, the CDR3 is TGTGCCAGCAGTCGACAGGGGGGCTATGGCTACACCTTC.

This clone was counted a single time. This sequence joins TRBV3-1 (or the pseudogene TRBV3-2) and TRBJ1-2; 8 bases map to TRBD1. Trimming cost V 1 base and J 8 bases; bases outside gene matches: 6. The CDR3 consists of 14 residues. The V gene's germline CDR1 is LGHDT and CDR2 YNNKEL (reference sequence). CDR3 coding DNA: TGTGCCAGCAGCCAAGTAACAGGGGGAGGGGGCTACACCTTC. This encodes CASSQVTGGGGYTF.

This rearrangement joins TRBV9 to TRBJ2-3, with 10 bases matching TRBD1. CDR1 and CDR2 from the germline V gene are SGDLS and YYNGEE. V gave up 0 bases and J gave up 2 bases; unmatched junction bases: 6. This CDR3 region has 17 residues. In nucleotides, the CDR3 is TGTGCCAGCAGCGTAGAGGGACAGGGGTTGGCCACAGATACGCAGTATTTT. It codes for CASSVEGQGLATDTQYF. The full variable domain, its missing parts supplied by reference TRBV9 and TRBJ2-3, is DSGVTQTPKHLITATGQRVTLRCSPRSGDLSVYWYQQSLDQGLQFLIQYYNGEERAKGNILERFSAQQFPDLHSELNLSSLELGDSALYFCASSVEGQGLATDTQYFGPGTRLTVL.

Only one count was recorded for this clone. This sequence joins TRBV5-1 and TRBJ2-4; TRBD1 is a possible D gene (5 bases). Germline-derived CDR1 and CDR2 are SGHRS and YFSETQ. The length of the CDR3 is 13 residues. Trimming took off 3 bases at V and 7 bases at J, with 11 bases between the two ends. This chain's CDR3 is CASSSGFINIQYF. In nucleotides, the CDR3 is TGCGCCAGCAGCTCAGGGTTTATCAACATTCAGTACTTC. The whole variable domain, remainder taken from reference TRBV5-1 and TRBJ2-4, is KAGVTQTPRYLIKTRGQQVTLSCSPISGHRSVSWYQQTPGQGLQFLFEYFSETQRNKGNFPGRFSGRQFSNSRSEMNVSTLELGDSALYLCASSSGFINIQYFGAGTRLSVL.

The chain recombines TRBV2 with TRBJ2-1; 8 bases line up with TRBD2. This CDR3 contains 14 residues. Germline-derived CDR1 and CDR2 are SNHLY and FYNNEI. The trim removed 2 bases at V and 6 bases at J, leaving 3 bases unmatched. The CDR3 here is CASSELLAGNEQFF. The CDR3 DNA is TGTGCCAGCAGTGAATTGCTAGCGGGCAATGAGCAGTTCTTC.

The rearrangement joins TRBV25-1 to TRBJ1-3; D remains ambiguous. V lost 2 bases to trimming and J lost 3 bases, with 8 bases between them. CDR1 is MGHDK, CDR2 SYGVNS, per germline. This CDR3 has 14 residues. CDR3 coding DNA: TGTGCCAGCAGTGAACGGGAGTATGGAAACACCATATATTTT. This sequence encodes CASSEREYGNTIYF.

The genes are TRBV19 and TRBJ2-7; 10 nucleotides align to TRBD1. From germline, CDR1 is LNHDA and CDR2 SQIVND (reference sequence). J was trimmed by 6 bases and V by 6 bases; bases with no gene match: 2. CDR3 length: 12 residues. The CDR3 bases are TGTGCCAGTAGAGACAGGGGGCGCGAGCAGTACTTC. Protein sequence: CASRDRGREQYF.

The table lists this clone with a count of one. V is TRBV7-6 and J is TRBJ1-3, with a tentative D call TRBD1 (6 bases). The V end was cut by 4 bases, the J end by 2 bases, with 12 bases between. The germline V gene encodes CDR1 SGHVS and CDR2 FNYEAQ. This CDR3 contains 15 residues. The CDR3 loop reads CASSSGVEAGNTIYF. CDR3 coding DNA: TGTGCCAGCAGCTCAGGGGTTGAGGCTGGAAACACCATATATTTT. The full variable domain, with the rest looked up from reference TRBV7-6 and TRBJ1-3, is GAGVSQSPRYKVTKRGQDVALRCDPISGHVSLYWYRQALGQGPEFLTYFNYEAQQDKSGLPNDRFSAERPEGSISTLTIQRTEQRDSAMYRCASSSGVEAGNTIYFGEGSWLTVV.

This clone was seen once. V usage is TRBV9 and J usage is TRBJ1-1; 9 nucleotides match TRBD1. The germline V gene has CDR1 SGDLS and CDR2 YYNGEE. The V gene end was trimmed by 0 bases and the J gene end by 0 bases; junction bases not matched to a gene: 3. The CDR3 consists of 16 residues. The CDR3 protein is CASSVVGQGLNTEAFF. CDR3 DNA: TGTGCCAGCAGCGTAGTCGGACAGGGGTTGAACACTGAAGCTTTCTTT. The variable domain in full, completed from reference TRBV9 and TRBJ1-1, reads DSGVTQTPKHLITATGQRVTLRCSPRSGDLSVYWYQQSLDQGLQFLIQYYNGEERAKGNILERFSAQQFPDLHSELNLSSLELGDSALYFCASSVVGQGLNTEAFFGQGTRLTVV.

The chain carries TRBV5-1 and TRBJ2-7; D not resolved. The length of the CDR3 is 11 residues. CDR1 and CDR2 (germline): SGHRS, YFSETQ. V was trimmed by 3 bases and J by 12 bases, leaving 13 bases between them. CDR3 amino acids: CASSSAGLWYF. The CDR3 nucleotides read TGCGCCAGCAGCTCCGCAGGATTGTGGTACTTC.

The gene calls are TRBV3-1 (or the pseudogene TRBV3-2) and TRBJ2-3; 9 positions match TRBD2. Germline loops: CDR1 LGHDT, CDR2 YNNKEL (reference sequence). The V and J ends lost 2 bases and 5 bases, in that order; junction bases with no gene match: 8. The CDR3 sequence is 16 residues long. CDR3 residues: CASSQFSGGQGDTQYF. The CDR3 bases are TGTGCCAGCAGCCAATTCAGCGGGGGGCAGGGAGATACGCAGTATTTT.

This clone turned up a few times. V usage is TRBV19 and J usage is TRBJ1-6, with 7 nucleotides matching TRBD1. The germline CDR1 and CDR2 sequences are LNHDA and SQIVND (reference sequence). The CDR3 sequence is 13 residues long. V shed 5 bases, J shed 8 bases, and the junction held 3 bases outside the gene matches. The CDR3 protein is CASSVDRDSPLHF. CDR3 DNA sequence: TGTGCCAGTAGTGTCGACAGGGATTCACCCCTCCACTTT.

The chain is built from TRBV15 and TRBJ1-5; a possible D gene is TRBD1 (5 bases). The CDR3 extends over 15 amino acids. V lost 4 bases, J lost 3 bases, and 13 bases lay in between. Looked up from germline, CDR1 is LNHNV and CDR2 is YYDKDF (reference sequence). The CDR3 DNA sequence: TGTGCCACCAGCATGGAGCAGGGTACCAATCAGCCCCAGCATTTT. Encoded protein: CATSMEQGTNQPQHF.

The chain recombines TRBV27 with TRBJ2-7; 9 bases map to TRBD2. V gave up 3 bases and J gave up 1 base; unmatched junction bases: 4. From germline, CDR1 is MNHEY and CDR2 SMNVEV (reference sequence). The CDR3 is made up of 15 amino acids. The CDR3 here is CASSFLAGESYEQYF. The CDR3 nucleotides read TGTGCCAGCAGTTTCTTAGCGGGAGAGTCCTACGAGCAGTACTTC.

This chain uses TRBV18 with TRBJ1-1; D is perhaps TRBD1 (6 bases). From germline, CDR1 is KGHSH and CDR2 LQKENI. The CDR3 covers 14 residues. Trimming took off 6 bases at V and 0 bases at J, with 11 bases between the two ends. CDR3 loop: CASSLGQMNTEAFF. DNA of the CDR3: TGTGCCAGCTCTCTTGGACAGATGAACACTGAAGCTTTCTTT.